What follows is one T cell receptor beta chain and its context. The antigen remains undetermined. This record comes from a study of chemoradiotherapy in HPV16-positive cancers. Overall study findings and caveats: Candidate HPV-specific clones and E7-related TCR motifs grew in tumor during treatment.

Germline CDR1 is SGHKS and CDR2 is YYEKEE (reference sequence). CDR3 length equals 13 residues. V was clipped by 2 bases and J by 6 bases, with 11 bases between them. TCRdb's table, derived via immunoSEQ multiplex PCR, lists solely in-frame clones and lacks some. Among about 39,000 clones listed, 65% to 80% were seen once. This sequence originates from a human donor with HPV-associated anogenital cancer. The chain has TRBV5-5 and TRBJ1-2, with D tentatively TRBD1 (5 bases). The sequencing here drew on blood, taken from a patient who underwent chemoradiotherapy. DNA for the CDR3: TGTGCCAGCAGCTTATGGGGGATGAATGGCTACACCTTC. Encoded protein: CASSLWGMNGYTF.